Below, 3 T cell receptor beta chains from the same sample are listed, as sequenced in a study of control samples from healthy donors and cancer patients. The protocol was immunoSEQ multiplex PCR, while the TCRdb copy is restricted to in-frame clones and leaves out a portion. Among over 150,000 clones listed, nearly 90% were seen once. Sequenced material: blood. These receptors were obtained from a woman between 50 and 59 years old in good health.

This clone was detected once. The chain links TRBV5-1 to TRBJ1-1, with unresolved D. Between the trimmed V and J ends, which lost 0 bases and 0 bases, there was a span of 9 bases. This CDR3 is built from 15 residues. CDR1 and CDR2 from the germline V gene are SGHRS and YFSETQ. The CDR3 sequence is CASSLGPKLNTEAFF. In nucleotides, the CDR3 is TGCGCCAGCAGCTTGGGTCCTAAATTGAACACTGAAGCTTTCTTT.

The rearrangement links TRBV19 to TRBJ2-7; D may match TRBD1 or TRBD2 (6 bases each). V lost 1 base and J 8 bases, leaving 9 bases between the germline ends. The CDR3 runs to 12 residues. Germline lookup yields CDR1 LNHDA and CDR2 SQIVND (reference sequence). CDR3 in amino acids: CASSIGGAQQYF. As DNA, the CDR3 is TGTGCCAGTAGTATAGGGGGGGCTCAGCAGTACTTC.

The chain recombines TRBV3-1 (or the pseudogene TRBV3-2) with TRBJ2-7; no firm D call. V was clipped by 0 bases and J by 0 bases, with 6 bases between them. Germline V CDR1 and CDR2: LGHDT, YNNKEL (reference sequence). The length of the CDR3 is 14 residues. The CDR3 sequence is CASSQDPLSYEQYF. For the CDR3, the DNA is TGTGCCAGCAGCCAAGACCCTCTCTCCTACGAGCAGTACTTC.